The clone carrying this TCR beta chain has a handful of counts. Its specificity is unknown. A sample-barcoded 5' primer and a J-beta primer mix were used in a second PCR of about 7 to 11 cycles. Every single cDNA molecule received a tag from a template-switch adaptor with 12 random nucleotides. One entry per CDR3 protein results from TCRdb running MiXCR on the 5' RACE reads. Of 1.4 million or so distinct CDR3 sequences listed, roughly 43% are singletons. The source of the sample is a study of blood T cells in healthy people across ages. Study-wide results and caveats: For the donors, CMV status was unknown and possibly confounded expanded clonotype changes. Diversity of TCR beta correlated strongly with naive T cell percentage.

The CDR3 is 13 amino acids. In germline, CDR1 is MNHEY, CDR2 SVGEGT. Trimming took off 4 bases at V and 4 bases at J, with 8 bases between the two ends. The source of this sequence is a woman between 18 and 30 years old in good health. V and J are TRBV6-2 or TRBV6-3 and TRBJ1-5; no firm D call. The material sequenced was blood. This CDR3 is CASSSQENQPQHF. The CDR3 DNA reads TGTGCCAGCAGTTCTCAGGAAAATCAGCCCCAGCATTTT.